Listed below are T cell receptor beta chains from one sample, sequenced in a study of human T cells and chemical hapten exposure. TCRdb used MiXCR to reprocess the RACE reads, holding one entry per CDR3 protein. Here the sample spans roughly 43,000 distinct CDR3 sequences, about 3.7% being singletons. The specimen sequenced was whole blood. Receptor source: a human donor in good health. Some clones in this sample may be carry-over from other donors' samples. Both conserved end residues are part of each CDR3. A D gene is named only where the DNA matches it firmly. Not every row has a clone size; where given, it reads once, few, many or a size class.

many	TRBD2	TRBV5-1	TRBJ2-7	CASSSELLAGVAYEQYF	TGCGCCAGCAGCTCCGAACTACTAGCGGGAGTGGCCTACGAGCAGTACTTC
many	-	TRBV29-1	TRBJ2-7	CSVEERLLPGEQYF	TGCAGCGTTGAAGAGAGACTCCTGCCCGGGGAGCAGTACTTC
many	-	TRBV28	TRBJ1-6	CASVPGTNHNSPLHF	TGTGCCAGCGTCCCCGGGACAAATCATAATTCACCCCTCCACTTT
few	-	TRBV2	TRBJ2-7	CASSEEMPSEGTYEQYF	TGTGCCAGCAGTGAAGAGATGCCGTCGGAGGGCACCTACGAGCAGTACTTC
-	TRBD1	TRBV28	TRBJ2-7	CASKRGGTPDYEQYF	TGTGCCAGCAAAAGAGGGGGCACTCCGGACTACGAGCAGTACTTC
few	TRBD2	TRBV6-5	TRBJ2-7	CASTGAGASYEQYF	TGTGCCAGCACCGGAGCGGGGGCCTCCTACGAGCAGTACTTC
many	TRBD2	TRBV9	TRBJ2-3	CASSVPSGTTTDTQYF	TGTGCCAGCAGCGTTCCTAGCGGGACTACCACAGATACGCAGTATTTT
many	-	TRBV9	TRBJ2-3	CASSGGWGIPTDTQYF	TGTGCCAGCAGCGGAGGGTGGGGGATTCCCACAGATACGCAGTATTTT
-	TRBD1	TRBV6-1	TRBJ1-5	CASSEAAGQGFNQPQHF	TGTGCCAGCAGTGAAGCGGCGGGACAGGGGTTCAATCAGCCCCAGCATTTT
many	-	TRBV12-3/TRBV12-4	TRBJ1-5	CASRSGQSQQPQHF	TGTGCCAGCAGGAGCGGACAGTCCCAACAGCCCCAGCATTTT
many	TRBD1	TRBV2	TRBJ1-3	CASRYRDSSGNTIYF	TGTGCCAGCAGGTACCGGGACAGCTCTGGAAACACCATATATTTT
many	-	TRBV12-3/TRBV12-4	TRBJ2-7	CASSPGPGYEQYF	TGTGCCAGCAGTCCGGGCCCAGGGTACGAGCAGTACTTC
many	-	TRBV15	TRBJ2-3	CATSRGGKGADTQYF	TGTGCCACCAGCAGAGGAGGAAAGGGGGCAGATACGCAGTATTTT
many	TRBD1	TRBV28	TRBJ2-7	CATLGQFSEQYF	TGTGCCACGTTGGGACAGTTCAGCGAGCAGTACTTC
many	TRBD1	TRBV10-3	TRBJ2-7	CAISATTGGSLNEQYF	TGTGCCATCAGTGCAACGACAGGGGGTAGTTTGAACGAGCAGTACTTC